This entry lists 32 T cell receptor beta chains sequenced from one sample in a study of T cells in localized non-small cell lung cancer. Data came from immunoSEQ multiplex PCR; TCRdb stores just in-frame clones and leaves some out. The repertoire holds about 5,100 clones, with 40% to 45% as singletons. Sequenced here: lung tumor tissue, sampled before any cancer treatment. Source of these receptors: a man between 40 and 69 years old with stage I lung adenocarcinoma.

V and J are TRBV23-1 and TRBJ2-3, with D uncertain. TRBV23-1 falls under the ORF class, with uncertain function. V was pared by 3 bases and J by 6 bases, with 22 bases between. CDR3 length equals 17 residues. The CDR3 sequence is CASSQTPLVRQADTQYF. The CDR3 nucleotides read TGCGCCAGCAGTCAGACACCCCTAGTGCGCCAGGCGGATACGCAGTATTTT.

The chain recombines TRBV19 with TRBJ2-1, with D perhaps matching TRBD1 (6 bases). In germline, CDR1 is LNHDA, CDR2 SQIVND (reference sequence). Trimming stripped 3 bases from V and 4 bases from J, with 19 bases between. The CDR3 has 17 residues. CDR3 amino acids: CASSMKTGRPLYNEQFF. In nucleotides, the CDR3 is TGTGCCAGTAGTATGAAGACAGGTAGACCCTTATACAATGAGCAGTTCTTC.

This clone has just a few counts. The V and J genes are TRBV30 and TRBJ1-5, with D possibly TRBD1 on 5 matching bases. The CDR3 loop spans 15 amino acids. V was clipped by 2 bases and J by 7 bases, with 18 bases between them. Per germline, CDR1 GTSNPN and CDR2 SVGIG (reference sequence). Here the CDR3 reads CAWSTTGTLGQPQHF. In DNA form, the CDR3 reads TGTGCCTGGAGTACCACCGGGACTCTGGGACAGCCCCAGCATTTT.

V gene TRBV19 combines with J gene TRBJ1-1; TRBD1 is a possible D gene (5 bases). The CDR3 sequence is 15 residues long. V dropped 5 bases and J dropped 1 base, with 14 bases sitting between them. Germline assignment: CDR1 LNHDA and CDR2 SQIVND (reference sequence). CDR3: CASSPYDRANTEAFF. The DNA of the CDR3 is TGTGCCAGTAGTCCGTACGACAGAGCGAACACTGAAGCTTTCTTT.

The genes are TRBV5-1 and TRBJ1-4; tentative D call: TRBD1 (6 bases). Germline V gives CDR1 SGHRS, CDR2 YFSETQ. This CDR3 contains 15 residues. With 4 bases removed from V and 4 bases from J, the gap between germline ends came to 14 bases. Here the CDR3 DNA reads TGCGCCAGCAGCCGGGCAGGGGACTATAATGAAAAACTGTTTTTT. Residues: CASSRAGDYNEKLFF.

Details on this clone: The same CDR3 arises from other DNA sequences in this sample as well. This chain joins TRBV9 and TRBJ2-7, with D possibly being TRBD1 (6 bases). CDR3 size: 15 residues. CDR1 and CDR2 (germline): SGDLS, YYNGEE. Trimming removed 0 bases from V and 0 bases from J, with 10 bases in between. Here the CDR3 reads CASSVGGGFSYEQYF. As DNA, the CDR3 is TGTGCCAGCAGCGTAGGTGGGGGCTTCTCCTACGAGCAGTACTTC.

V gene TRBV6-8 combines with J gene TRBJ1-4; D gene uncertain. Germline V gene data show CDR1 as MNHGY and CDR2 as SAAAGT. The CDR3 sequence is 17 residues long. The V and J ends lost 9 bases and 3 bases respectively, with 23 bases between them. The CDR3 nucleotides are TGTGCCAGTTATAACGGGATTTCGGCCTGGTCTAATGAAAAACTGTTTTTT. Protein product: CASYNGISAWSNEKLFF.

The chain links TRBV9 to TRBJ2-5; D is perhaps TRBD1 (5 bases). The CDR3 is 14 amino acids. Trimming removed 0 bases at V and 2 bases at J, with 8 bases between. CDR1 SGDLS and CDR2 YYNGEE come from the germline V gene. The CDR3 coding sequence is TGTGCCAGCAGCGTAGCTCCAGGGCAAGAGACCCAGTACTTC. Residues: CASSVAPGQETQYF.

This clone was counted only a few times. The chain uses TRBV9 and TRBJ1-1; a weak D match, TRBD1 (5 bases). Deletions cut 4 bases from V and 2 bases from J, with 15 bases between. The CDR3 spans 15 residues. Germline V gene lookup returns CDR1 SGDLS and CDR2 YYNGEE. This CDR3 is CASSKPGRGNTEAFF. In nucleotides, the CDR3 is TGTGCCAGCAGCAAACCGGGACGGGGAAACACTGAAGCTTTCTTT.

The rearrangement uses TRBV6-8 and TRBJ2-3; D is perhaps TRBD1 or TRBD2 (6 bases each). Germline V gives CDR1 MNHGY, CDR2 SAAAGT. V was pared by 5 bases and J by 3 bases, with 15 bases between. The length of the CDR3 is 15 residues. Here the CDR3 reads CASSKRGGRTDTQYF. The CDR3 bases are TGTGCCAGCAGTAAACGAGGGGGGCGGACAGATACGCAGTATTTT.

This chain links TRBV1 with TRBJ2-1; the D call TRBD2 from the table was never checked on the DNA. TRBV1 counts as a pseudogene. This CDR3 is built from 14 residues. CDR3 nucleotide sequence: TGCGCCAGCAACCAAGGAGGGAGCGACTTTAGGCAGTTCTTC. It is translated as CASNQGGSDFRQFF.

The chain combines TRBV18 with TRBJ1-3, with TRBD1 matching 7 bases. Germline CDR1 reads KGHSH; CDR2 reads LQKENI. The junction had 14 bases not matched to a gene; V was cut back by 6 bases and J by 0 bases. This CDR3 is 18 amino acids long. This chain's CDR3 is CASSLDRNLVSSGNTIYF. For the CDR3, the DNA is TGTGCCAGCTCCCTGGACAGGAACCTCGTTAGCTCTGGAAACACCATATATTTT.

The CDR3 coding sequence is TGCGCCAGCAGCAAGACCACCCTAAGGGGTGGCAATGGCTACACCTTC. Its protein product is CASSKTTLRGGNGYTF. This chain uses TRBV1 with TRBJ1-2; the table's D gene call, TRBD1, was not cross checked with the DNA. TRBV1 is classified as a pseudogene. This CDR3 has 16 amino acids.

The chain has TRBV14 and TRBJ1-2, with D unclear. This CDR3 spans 12 amino acids. Germline V CDR1 and CDR2: SGHDN, FVKESK. V gave up 2 bases and J gave up 3 bases, with 4 bases separating them. The CDR3 bases are TGTGCCAGCAGCCAATACGACTATGGCTACACCTTC. The encoded protein is CASSQYDYGYTF.

This clone was found a few times. The CDR3 sequence: CASSAGTGVAEQYF. In DNA form, the CDR3 reads TGTGCCAGTAGCGCCGGGACAGGGGTTGCAGAGCAGTACTTC. The rearrangement uses TRBV19 and TRBJ2-7; 10 bases line up with TRBD1. Germline V CDR1 and CDR2: LNHDA, SQIVND (reference sequence). Germline trimming cut 6 bases from V and 7 bases from J; bases unmatched to any gene: 9. The length of the CDR3 is 14 residues.

This clone appeared a few times. The chain recombines TRBV15 with TRBJ2-7; D might be TRBD1 (7 bases). The CDR3 contains 14 residues. The V gene's germline CDR1 is LNHNV and CDR2 YYDKDF (reference sequence). V was cut by 0 bases and J by 5 bases, with 11 bases left in between. CDR3 residues: CATSRDRRGDEQYF. The CDR3 DNA is TGTGCCACCAGCAGAGATCGCAGGGGGGACGAGCAGTACTTC.

This sequence joins TRBV6-8 and TRBJ2-1; TRBD2 might be the D (6 bases). The CDR3 runs 13 residues. V was pared by 6 bases and J by 3 bases, with 9 bases between. The V gene's germline CDR1 is MNHGY and CDR2 SAAAGT. This CDR3 is CASRTGSYNEQFF. The CDR3 region has the DNA TGTGCCAGCAGGACCGGGAGCTACAATGAGCAGTTCTTC.

This chain uses TRBV30 with TRBJ2-5, with no clear D. The CDR3 covers 11 residues. The germline V gene encodes CDR1 GTSNPN and CDR2 SVGIG (reference sequence). Trimming stripped 0 bases from V and 6 bases from J, with 5 bases between. This chain's CDR3 is CAWSVRKTQYF. The CDR3 DNA reads as TGTGCCTGGAGTGTCCGGAAGACCCAGTACTTC. Drawing the rest from reference TRBV30 and TRBJ2-5, the complete variable domain is SQTIHQWPATLVQPVGSPLSLECTVEGTSNPNLYWYRQAAGRGLQLLFYSVGIGQISSEVPQNLSASRPQDRQFILSSKKLLLSDSGFYLCAWSVRKTQYFGPGTRLLVL.

This rearrangement joins TRBV5-1 to TRBJ2-1; TRBD1 aligns across 10 bases. This CDR3 spans 15 amino acids. The V and J ends lost 3 bases and 6 bases, in that order; junction bases with no gene match: 6. Germline assignment: CDR1 SGHRS and CDR2 YFSETQ. The CDR3 nucleotides are TGCGCCAGCAGCTGGGACAGGGGAGTGAGCAATGAGCAGTTCTTC. Protein: CASSWDRGVSNEQFF. The whole variable domain, remainder taken from reference TRBV5-1 and TRBJ2-1, is KAGVTQTPRYLIKTRGQQVTLSCSPISGHRSVSWYQQTPGQGLQFLFEYFSETQRNKGNFPGRFSGRQFSNSRSEMNVSTLELGDSALYLCASSWDRGVSNEQFFGPGTRLTVL.

V usage is TRBV12-5 and J usage is TRBJ2-1; 9 nucleotides agree with TRBD2. There are 12 residues in the CDR3. CDR1 is LGHNT, CDR2 FRNRAP, per germline. CDR3 sequence: CASLAGNNEQFF. The CDR3, as DNA: TGTGCCAGCCTAGCGGGGAACAATGAGCAGTTCTTC.

This clone was recorded a few times. One end of the junction is discordant with germline, which a read error may explain. A base went unread or is ambiguous, so its residue is labelled X. The chain employs TRBV5-1 and TRBJ1-6; TRBD1 is a possible D gene (6 bases). CDR1 is SGHRS, CDR2 YFSETQ, per germline. This CDR3 is built from 15 residues. The CDR3 bases are TGCGCCASCAGCCCCAGGGGAAATTTGGCTTCACCCCTCCACTTT. This encodes CAXSPRGNLASPLHF.

Only a few counts were recorded for this clone. The V call is TRBV18, the J call TRBJ2-7; TRBD2 matches at 11 bases. Germline CDR1 reads KGHSH; CDR2 reads LQKENI. After removal of 3 bases from V and 4 bases from J, the junction contained 11 bases not matched to a gene. The CDR3 has 17 amino acids. In nucleotides, the CDR3 is TGTGCCAGCTCACCTAGCGGGAGGGCCGTAACTACGTACGAGCAGTACTTC. This translates into CASSPSGRAVTTYEQYF.

This chain links TRBV28 with TRBJ1-5, with D possibly being TRBD1 (6 bases). Looked up from germline, CDR1 is MDHEN and CDR2 is SYDVKM. V lost 6 bases to trimming and J lost 3 bases, with 18 bases between them. This CDR3 has 16 amino acids. The CDR3: CASSVVGRGDNQPQHF. In nucleotides, the CDR3 is TGTGCCAGCAGCGTCGTTGGCAGGGGAGACAATCAGCCCCAGCATTTT.

The chain has TRBV18 and TRBJ1-1; D gene ambiguous. From germline, CDR1 is KGHSH and CDR2 LQKENI. CDR3 length equals 13 residues. V was shortened by 2 bases and J by 0 bases, with 4 bases between the two germline ends. CDR3 sequence: CASSPSVNTEAFF. The CDR3 coding sequence is TGTGCCAGCTCACCATCGGTGAACACTGAAGCTTTCTTT.

The chain recombines TRBV30 with TRBJ2-7, with D tentatively TRBD1 (6 bases). The CDR3 totals 15 residues. V shed 0 bases and J shed 0 bases, with 12 bases lying between them. Per germline, CDR1 GTSNPN and CDR2 SVGIG (reference sequence). CDR3 sequence (DNA): TGTGCCTGGAGTGTACGGTTGGGACACTCCTACGAGCAGTACTTC. It encodes CAWSVRLGHSYEQYF.

V and J are TRBV9 and TRBJ1-4; TRBD1 matches at 7 bases. Germline CDR1 is SGDLS and CDR2 is YYNGEE. V was pared by 4 bases and J by 8 bases, with 5 bases of the junction left unmatched. CDR3 length: 13 amino acids. The CDR3 DNA sequence: TGTGCCAGCAGCTCGGAACAGGGGGAAAAACTGTTTTTT. Its protein is CASSSEQGEKLFF.

V usage is TRBV19 and J usage is TRBJ2-1; D gene unclear. This CDR3 region has 14 residues. V lost 3 bases to trimming and J lost 4 bases, with 10 bases between them. CDR1 and CDR2 from the germline V gene are LNHDA and SQIVND (reference sequence). The DNA for the CDR3 is TGTGCCAGTAGTATCGAGGCGGCGTACAATGAGCAGTTCTTC. This encodes CASSIEAAYNEQFF.

This chain joins TRBV18 and TRBJ1-1; D ambiguous. Germline values: CDR1 KGHSH, CDR2 LQKENI. This CDR3 contains 14 residues. Trimming removed 7 bases from V and 0 bases from J, with 12 bases in between. CDR3 loop: CASLGGALNTEAFF. The CDR3 DNA follows: TGTGCCAGCTTAGGTGGAGCGTTGAACACTGAAGCTTTCTTT.

V and J are TRBV6-8 and TRBJ2-2; D ambiguous. The length of the CDR3 is 12 residues. Germline V gives CDR1 MNHGY, CDR2 SAAAGT. V was cut by 5 bases and J by 8 bases, with 9 bases left in between. The CDR3 nucleotides read TGTGCCAGCAGTCATCGTGGTGGGGAGCTGTTTTTT. This codes for CASSHRGGELFF.

This chain connects TRBV15 to TRBJ1-3; TRBD1 might be the D (5 bases). The CDR3 consists of 16 residues. Germline CDR1 is LNHNV and CDR2 is YYDKDF (reference sequence). V lost 1 base and J lost 0, with 10 bases in between. The CDR3 loop is CATSRGTGRSGNTIYF. Here the CDR3 DNA reads TGTGCCACCAGCAGAGGTACAGGCCGCTCTGGAAACACCATATATTTT.

This clone was seen only a few times. The chain is built from TRBV11-3 and TRBJ2-7; 7 bases align to TRBD1. Germline V gene sequence: CDR1 SGHNT, CDR2 YENEEA. The CDR3 loop spans 16 amino acids. The V and J ends lost 3 bases and 3 bases, in that order; junction bases with no gene match: 11. The CDR3 loop reads CASSFPVETGIYEQYF. The CDR3 DNA follows: TGTGCCAGCAGCTTCCCAGTGGAGACAGGGATCTACGAGCAGTACTTC. Based on the CDR3 plus reference TRBV11-3 and TRBJ2-7, the full variable domain is EAGVVQSPRYKIIEKKQPVAFWCNPISGHNTLYWYLQNLGQGPELLIRYENEEAVDDSQLPKDRFSAERLKGVDSTLKIQPAELGDSAVYLCASSFPVETGIYEQYFGPGTRLTVT.

This clone showed up just a few times. The chain employs TRBV19 and TRBJ2-5; no reliable D call. The V gene lost 3 bases and the J gene lost 0 bases, with 8 bases spanning the gap. This CDR3 comprises 14 residues. Germline values: CDR1 LNHDA, CDR2 SQIVND (reference sequence). The CDR3 loop reads CASSMGLYQETQYF. Written as DNA, the CDR3 is TGTGCCAGTAGTATGGGCTTGTACCAAGAGACCCAGTACTTC.